This TCR beta chain is from a study of T cells in localized non-small cell lung cancer. Study-wide results and limits: Peak T cell clonality was found in uninvolved adjacent lung, exceeding tumor. Appearance in adjacent lung was seen for a median around 60 of the top 100 tumor clones. Since sequencing was restricted to only one region of the tumor, intratumor heterogeneity remains a possibility. Longer overall survival was associated with a higher density of T cells in the blood.

Concerning this clone itself: The antigen is unknown.

Trimming at V came to 2 bases and at J to 4 bases, leaving 6 bases not matched to a gene. The CDR3 is made up of 15 amino acids. Germline assignment: CDR1 SGHRS and CDR2 YFSETQ. The repertoire was sequenced with immunoSEQ multiplex PCR; TCRdb's copy has only in-frame clones and lacks some. The sample contains some 30,000 clones, about 90% of which appear only once. The rearrangement links TRBV5-1 to TRBJ1-5; 7 bases agree with TRBD1. Sequenced material: PBMCs, taken before any cancer treatment. The sequence derives from a man between 35 and 75 years old with stage II lung adenocarcinoma. CDR3 amino acids: CASSLTGQRNQPQHF. The CDR3 region has the DNA TGCGCCAGCAGCTTAACGGGACAGAGAAATCAGCCCCAGCATTTT.